The 18 T cell receptor beta chains given below trace back to one sample, sequenced in a study of OX40 agonist ivuxolimab in advanced cancers. Sequencing used immunoSEQ multiplex PCR; TCRdb keeps in-frame clones, though not all of them. The sample includes 150,000 to 180,000 clones, 94% seen only once; the top ten take approximately 0.32%. The material was CD4+ or CD8+ T cells sorted from blood, obtained in a trial of the OX40 agonist ivuxolimab. The receptors originated from an adult with an advanced solid tumor such as melanoma, head and neck, liver or kidney cancer.

For this clone: Within the sample, other DNA sequences also encode this same CDR3. The chain uses TRBV7-9 and TRBJ1-1, with D hard to call. V was shortened by 3 bases and J by 1 base, with 6 bases between the two germline ends. The CDR3 runs to 13 residues. From germline, CDR1 is SEHNR and CDR2 FQNEAQ (reference sequence). The CDR3 DNA is TGTGCCAGCAGCTTTTCCGGGAACACTGAAGCTTTCTTT. Translated, it gives CASSFSGNTEAFF.

The rearrangement links TRBV11-2 to TRBJ2-3; 10 nucleotides align to TRBD2. CDR1 and CDR2 (germline): SGHAT, FQNNGV. The CDR3 runs to 16 residues. V lost 1 base to trimming and J lost 11 bases; unmatched junction nucleotides: 12. The CDR3 coding sequence is TGTGCCAGCAGCTTAGGTGTAGCTAGCGGGGGCGGACTGCAGTATTTT. Protein: CASSLGVASGGGLQYF.

The chain links TRBV27 to TRBJ2-7; 12 nucleotides line up with TRBD2. Germline V gene lookup returns CDR1 MNHEY and CDR2 SMNVEV (reference sequence). This CDR3 spans 19 amino acids. The ends lost 5 bases at V and 3 bases at J; junction bases unmatched: 17. CDR3 residues: CASSPLQPGLAGGFYEQYF. The CDR3 DNA reads as TGTGCCAGCAGTCCCCTACAGCCGGGACTAGCGGGCGGGTTCTACGAGCAGTACTTC.

This clone was picked up one time. The rearrangement joins TRBV18 to TRBJ1-4; weak D call: TRBD1 (6 bases). The V gene lost 5 bases and the J gene lost 3 bases, with 13 bases spanning the gap. Germline V CDR1 and CDR2: KGHSH, LQKENI. The CDR3 runs 15 residues. DNA of the CDR3: TGTGCCAGCTCAAGTTTTGACAGGCCTAATGAAAAACTGTTTTTT. Encoded protein: CASSSFDRPNEKLFF.

This clone was seen just once. This chain links TRBV29-1 with TRBJ1-1; tentative D call: TRBD1 (5 bases). This CDR3 region has 14 residues. Between the trimmed V and J ends, which lost 7 bases and 8 bases, there was a span of 23 bases. CDR1 is SQVTM, CDR2 ANQGSEA, per germline. CDR3 loop: CSASNPMGDREAFF. In DNA form, the CDR3 reads TGCAGCGCTTCAAACCCGATGGGGGATCGGGAAGCTTTCTTT. The whole variable domain, remainder taken from reference TRBV29-1 and TRBJ1-1, is SAVISQKPSRDICQRGTSLTIQCQVDSQVTMMFWYRQQPGQSLTLIATANQGSEATYESGFVIDKFPISRPNLTFSTLTVSNMSPEDSSIYLCSASNPMGDREAFFGQGTRLTVV.

This sequence joins TRBV6-1 and TRBJ1-2, with a tentative D call TRBD1 (5 bases). With 5 bases removed from V and 6 bases from J, the gap between germline ends came to 13 bases. The CDR3 totals 13 residues. Per the germline V gene, CDR1 is MNHNS and CDR2 is SASEGT. The CDR3 region has the DNA TGTGCCAGCAGTCGCAAGGGACGAGATGGCTACACCTTC. It specifies CASSRKGRDGYTF.

V gene TRBV14 combines with J gene TRBJ1-1, with a possible D match to TRBD1 (5 bases). The CDR3 totals 15 residues. The germline CDR1 and CDR2 sequences are SGHDN and FVKESK. Trimming shortened V by 3 bases and J by 2 bases, and 13 bases separated the two germline ends. The CDR3 here is CASSHRDGGNTEAFF. The CDR3 DNA follows: TGTGCCAGCAGCCACCGGGACGGAGGTAACACTGAAGCTTTCTTT.

The chain recombines TRBV18 with TRBJ2-7; 7 positions agree with TRBD1. From germline, CDR1 is KGHSH and CDR2 LQKENI. The CDR3 spans 13 residues. Losses at the gene ends were 3 bases for V and 5 bases for J; bases not matched to a gene: 4. The CDR3 region is CASSPPDRDEQYF. In DNA form, the CDR3 reads TGTGCCAGCTCACCGCCTGACAGGGACGAGCAGTACTTC.

The chain combines TRBV6-5 with TRBJ2-1, with 7 bases lining up with TRBD1. CDR3 size: 14 residues. Losses at the gene ends were 6 bases for V and 8 bases for J; bases not matched to a gene: 10. Germline assignment: CDR1 MNHEY and CDR2 SVGAGI. CDR3 protein: CASRPPGQFDEQFF. CDR3 DNA sequence: TGTGCCAGCAGGCCTCCGGGACAGTTCGATGAGCAGTTCTTC.

The CDR3 loop is CASSTGTGSYNEQFF. The CDR3 nucleotides are TGTGCCAGCAGCACCGGGACGGGCTCCTACAATGAGCAGTTCTTC. V usage is TRBV6-5 and J usage is TRBJ2-1, with D possibly called TRBD1 or TRBD2 (5 bases each). The CDR3 has 15 amino acids. The V end was cut by 6 bases, the J end by 0 bases, with 12 bases between. Germline values: CDR1 MNHEY, CDR2 SVGAGI.

CDR3 DNA sequence: TGTGCCAGCAGCTCCATGACGGGGGACTATGGCTACACCTTC. Residues: CASSSMTGDYGYTF. This rearrangement joins TRBV7-6 to TRBJ1-2; a weak D match, TRBD1 (5 bases). The germline V and J ends were trimmed by 4 bases and 3 bases, with 12 bases remaining between them. Germline CDR1 is SGHVS and CDR2 is FNYEAQ. The CDR3 extends over 14 amino acids.

The rearrangement joins TRBV28 to TRBJ1-3; no clear D. CDR3 length: 14 residues. Trimming left V 6 bases short and J 4 bases short, with 13 bases between. Germline values: CDR1 MDHEN, CDR2 SYDVKM. This CDR3 reads CASRSPHTGNTIYF. DNA of the CDR3: TGTGCCAGCAGGAGCCCTCATACCGGAAACACCATATATTTT.

The gene calls are TRBV11-2 and TRBJ2-3, with D unresolved. The CDR3 consists of 14 residues. The germline CDR1 and CDR2 sequences are SGHAT and FQNNGV. V shed 3 bases and J shed 0 bases, with 7 bases lying between them. The CDR3 loop is CASSLGISTDTQYF. CDR3 in DNA: TGTGCCAGCAGCTTGGGGATAAGCACAGATACGCAGTATTTT.

This clone was found a few times. The chain has TRBV6-1 and TRBJ1-2; D remains unclear. The length of the CDR3 is 13 residues. Trimming removed 1 base at V and 2 bases at J, with 5 bases between. Germline V gene lookup returns CDR1 MNHNS and CDR2 SASEGT. The CDR3, as DNA: TGTGCCAGCAGTGAAGTAACCAACTATGGCTACACCTTC. Its translation: CASSEVTNYGYTF.

The chain uses TRBV23-1 and TRBJ1-2; possible D gene TRBD1, 6 bases. TRBV23-1 is treated as an ORF (open reading frame) with a function not yet certain. This CDR3 comprises 18 residues. V lost 7 bases and J lost 2, with 26 bases in between. The CDR3 DNA is TGCGCCAGCATCCAAATCTTTTCCGGGAGGGGGGTAAACTATGGCTACACCTTC. Protein product: CASIQIFSGRGVNYGYTF.

This chain uses TRBV4-1 with TRBJ2-7; possible D gene TRBD2, 5 bases. V was pared by 1 base and J by 2 bases, with 12 bases between. There are 15 residues in the CDR3. Germline V CDR1 and CDR2: MGHRA, YSYEKL. Written as DNA, the CDR3 is TGCGCCAGCAGCCAAGGTGGAGGCAGGACCTACGAGCAGTACTTC. This codes for CASSQGGGRTYEQYF.

A few counts support this clone. The chain is built from TRBV21-1 and TRBJ1-1. TRBV21-1 constitutes a pseudogene. The CDR3 consists of 14 residues. Written as DNA, the CDR3 is TGTGCCAGCAGCAAAGCAGCGTTGTACACTGAAGCTTTCTTT. Its translation is CASSKAALYTEAFF.

The chain links TRBV9 to TRBJ2-1, with D perhaps matching TRBD1 (5 bases). The CDR3 contains 16 residues. CDR1 and CDR2 from the germline V gene are SGDLS and YYNGEE. With 0 bases removed from V and 3 bases from J, the gap between germline ends came to 13 bases. CDR3 in DNA: TGTGCCAGCAGCGTAGTTAGCAGGGCCCTCTACAATGAGCAGTTCTTC. Its protein is CASSVVSRALYNEQFF.